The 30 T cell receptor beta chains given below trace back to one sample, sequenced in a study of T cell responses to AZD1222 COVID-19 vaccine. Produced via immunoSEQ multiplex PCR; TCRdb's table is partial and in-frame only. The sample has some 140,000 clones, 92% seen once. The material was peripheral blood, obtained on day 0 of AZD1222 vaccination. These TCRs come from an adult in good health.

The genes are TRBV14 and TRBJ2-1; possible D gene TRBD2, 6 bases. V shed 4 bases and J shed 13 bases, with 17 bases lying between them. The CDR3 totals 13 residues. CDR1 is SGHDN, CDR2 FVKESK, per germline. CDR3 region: CASSPFVGGVQFF. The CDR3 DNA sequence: TGTGCCAGCAGCCCTTTCGTCGGAGGGGTACAGTTCTTC.

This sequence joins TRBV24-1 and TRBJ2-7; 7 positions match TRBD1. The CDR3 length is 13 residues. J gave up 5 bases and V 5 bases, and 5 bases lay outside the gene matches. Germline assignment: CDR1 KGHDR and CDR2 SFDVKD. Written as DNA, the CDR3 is TGTGCCACCAGTGGTACAGGGGTGAACGAGCAGTACTTC. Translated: CATSGTGVNEQYF.

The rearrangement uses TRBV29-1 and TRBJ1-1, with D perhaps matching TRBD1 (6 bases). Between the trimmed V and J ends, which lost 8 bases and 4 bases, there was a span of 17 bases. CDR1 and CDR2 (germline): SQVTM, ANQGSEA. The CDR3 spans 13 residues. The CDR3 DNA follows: TGCAGCACGGGGGCCTCGGGGAGCACTGAAGCTTTCTTT. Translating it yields CSTGASGSTEAFF.

The CDR3 loop is CASKRDDYGYTF. The CDR3 coding sequence is TGTGCCAGCAAGCGGGATGACTATGGCTACACCTTC. This sequence joins TRBV12-3 or TRBV12-4 and TRBJ1-2; D gene ambiguous. This CDR3 has 12 amino acids. Trimming shortened V by 7 bases and J by 3 bases, and 9 bases separated the two germline ends.

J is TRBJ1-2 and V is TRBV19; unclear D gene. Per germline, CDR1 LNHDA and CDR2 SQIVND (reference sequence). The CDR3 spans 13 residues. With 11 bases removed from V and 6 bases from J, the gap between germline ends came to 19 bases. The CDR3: CASGGLEFDGYTF. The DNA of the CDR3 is TGTGCCTCCGGCGGGTTGGAATTCGATGGCTACACCTTC.

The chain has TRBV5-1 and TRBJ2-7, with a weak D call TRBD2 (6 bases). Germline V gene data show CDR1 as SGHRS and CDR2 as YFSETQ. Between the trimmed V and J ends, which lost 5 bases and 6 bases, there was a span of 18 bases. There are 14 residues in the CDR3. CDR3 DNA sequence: TGCGCCAGCAGGAAGACTAGTTCGTTGGTCGAGCAGTACTTC. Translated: CASRKTSSLVEQYF.

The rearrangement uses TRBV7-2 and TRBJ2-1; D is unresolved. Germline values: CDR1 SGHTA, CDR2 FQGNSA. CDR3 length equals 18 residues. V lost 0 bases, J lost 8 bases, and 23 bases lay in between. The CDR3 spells CASSLALLHGRLEDEQFF. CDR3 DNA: TGTGCCAGCAGCTTAGCACTATTGCATGGCCGACTCGAGGATGAGCAGTTCTTC.

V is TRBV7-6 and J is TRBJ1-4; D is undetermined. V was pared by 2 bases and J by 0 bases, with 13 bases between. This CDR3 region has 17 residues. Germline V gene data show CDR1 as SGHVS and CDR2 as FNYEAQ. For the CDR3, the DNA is TGTGCCAGCAGCTTAAGGTATCAACGAGCAACTAATGAAAAACTGTTTTTT. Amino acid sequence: CASSLRYQRATNEKLFF.

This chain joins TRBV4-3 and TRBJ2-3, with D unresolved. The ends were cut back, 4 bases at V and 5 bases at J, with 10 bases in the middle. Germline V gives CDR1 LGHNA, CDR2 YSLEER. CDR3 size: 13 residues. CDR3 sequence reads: CASSLWAGDTQYF. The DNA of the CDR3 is TGCGCCAGCAGCCTATGGGCTGGAGATACGCAGTATTTT.

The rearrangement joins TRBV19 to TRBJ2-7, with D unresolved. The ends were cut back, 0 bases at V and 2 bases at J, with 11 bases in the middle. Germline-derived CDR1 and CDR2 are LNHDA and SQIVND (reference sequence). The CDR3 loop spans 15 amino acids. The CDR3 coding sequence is TGTGCCAGTAGTATAGATGTGGGCCACCCCTACGAGCAGTACTTC. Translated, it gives CASSIDVGHPYEQYF. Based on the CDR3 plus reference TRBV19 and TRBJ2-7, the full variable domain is DGGITQSPKYLFRKEGQNVTLSCEQNLNHDAMYWYRQDPGQGLRLIYYSQIVNDFQKGDIAEGYSVSREKKESFPLTVTSAQKNPTAFYLCASSIDVGHPYEQYFGPGTRLTVT.

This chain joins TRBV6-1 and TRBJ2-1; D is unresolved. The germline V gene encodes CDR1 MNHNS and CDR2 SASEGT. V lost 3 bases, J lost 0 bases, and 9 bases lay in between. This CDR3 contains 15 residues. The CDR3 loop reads CASSDRSSSYNEQFF. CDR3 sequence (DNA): TGTGCCAGCAGTGATCGGTCCAGCTCCTACAATGAGCAGTTCTTC.

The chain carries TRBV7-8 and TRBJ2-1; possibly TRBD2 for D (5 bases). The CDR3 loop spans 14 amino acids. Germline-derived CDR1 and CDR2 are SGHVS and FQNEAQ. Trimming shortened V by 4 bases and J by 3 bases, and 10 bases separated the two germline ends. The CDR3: CASSWRLYYNEQFF. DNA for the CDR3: TGTGCCAGCAGCTGGCGACTATACTACAATGAGCAGTTCTTC. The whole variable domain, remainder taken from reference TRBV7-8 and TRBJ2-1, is GAGVSQSPRYKVAKRGQDVALRCDPISGHVSLFWYQQALGQGPEFLTYFQNEAQLDKSGLPSDRFFAERPEGSVSTLKIQRTQQEDSAVYLCASSWRLYYNEQFFGPGTRLTVL.

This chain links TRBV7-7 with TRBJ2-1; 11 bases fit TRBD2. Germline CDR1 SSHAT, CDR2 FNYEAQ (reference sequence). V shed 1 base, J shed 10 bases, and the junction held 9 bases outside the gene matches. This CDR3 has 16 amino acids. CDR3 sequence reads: CASSLGTSGPGYEQFF. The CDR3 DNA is TGTGCCAGCAGCTTAGGGACTAGCGGGCCAGGATACGAGCAGTTCTTC.

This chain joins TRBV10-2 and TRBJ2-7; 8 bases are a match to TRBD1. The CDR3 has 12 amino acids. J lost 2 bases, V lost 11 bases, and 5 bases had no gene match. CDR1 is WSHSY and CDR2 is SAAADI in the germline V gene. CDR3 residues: CAVEQGAYEQYF. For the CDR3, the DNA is TGCGCCGTCGAACAGGGGGCCTACGAGCAGTACTTC.

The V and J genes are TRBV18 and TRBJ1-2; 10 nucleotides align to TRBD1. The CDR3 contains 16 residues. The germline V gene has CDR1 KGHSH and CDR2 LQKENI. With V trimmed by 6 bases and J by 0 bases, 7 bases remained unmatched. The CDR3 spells CASSSGQGNANYGYTF. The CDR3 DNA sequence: TGTGCCAGCTCTTCGGGACAGGGGAATGCTAACTATGGCTACACCTTC.

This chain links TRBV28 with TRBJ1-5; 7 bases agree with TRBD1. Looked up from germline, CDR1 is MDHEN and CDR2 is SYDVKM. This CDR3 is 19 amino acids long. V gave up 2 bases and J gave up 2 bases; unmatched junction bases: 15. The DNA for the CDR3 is TGTGCCAGCAGTTTAGGGCCGTTGGGAGGGGGCCTGGGCAATCAGCCCCAGCATTTT. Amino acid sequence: CASSLGPLGGGLGNQPQHF. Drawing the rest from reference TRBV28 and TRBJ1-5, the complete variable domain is DVKVTQSSRYLVKRTGEKVFLECVQDMDHENMFWYRQDPGLGLRLIYFSYDVKMKEKGDIPEGYSVSREKKERFSLILESASTNQTSMYLCASSLGPLGGGLGNQPQHFGDGTRLSIL.

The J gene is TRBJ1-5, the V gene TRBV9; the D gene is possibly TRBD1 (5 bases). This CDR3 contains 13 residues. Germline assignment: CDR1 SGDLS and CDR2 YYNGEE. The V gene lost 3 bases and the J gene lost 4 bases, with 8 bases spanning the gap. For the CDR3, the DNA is TGTGCCAGCAGCGGACAGCCGAATCAGCCCCAGCATTTT. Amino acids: CASSGQPNQPQHF.

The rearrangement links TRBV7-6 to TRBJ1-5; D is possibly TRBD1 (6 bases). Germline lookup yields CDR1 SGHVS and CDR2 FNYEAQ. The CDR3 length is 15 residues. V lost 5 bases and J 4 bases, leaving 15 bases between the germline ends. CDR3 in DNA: TGTGCCAGCAGCCGGGACACCTTTAGAAATCAGCCCCAGCATTTT. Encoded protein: CASSRDTFRNQPQHF.

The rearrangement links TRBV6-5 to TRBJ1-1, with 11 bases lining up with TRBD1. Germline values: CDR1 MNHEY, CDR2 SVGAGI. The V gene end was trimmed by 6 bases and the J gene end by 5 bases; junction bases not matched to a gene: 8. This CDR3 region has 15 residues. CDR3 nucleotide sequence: TGTGCCAGCAGCGCCCCGGACAGGGGGCAAACTGAAGCTTTCTTT. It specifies CASSAPDRGQTEAFF.

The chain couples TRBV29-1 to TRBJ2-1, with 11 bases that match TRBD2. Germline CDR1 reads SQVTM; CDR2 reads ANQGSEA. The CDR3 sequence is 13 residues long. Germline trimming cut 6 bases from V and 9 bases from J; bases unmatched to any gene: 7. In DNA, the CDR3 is TGCAGCGTCGTAGCGGGAGGGTTCGGTGAGCAGTTCTTC. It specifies CSVVAGGFGEQFF.

CDR3 amino acids: CASSVEGEPYNEQFF. The CDR3 DNA reads as TGTGCCAGCAGCGTAGAGGGGGAACCCTACAATGAGCAGTTCTTC. The chain carries TRBV9 and TRBJ2-1; tentative D call: TRBD1 (6 bases). Trimming cost V 0 bases and J 2 bases, with 9 bases left between them. This CDR3 has 15 residues. CDR1 and CDR2 (germline): SGDLS, YYNGEE.

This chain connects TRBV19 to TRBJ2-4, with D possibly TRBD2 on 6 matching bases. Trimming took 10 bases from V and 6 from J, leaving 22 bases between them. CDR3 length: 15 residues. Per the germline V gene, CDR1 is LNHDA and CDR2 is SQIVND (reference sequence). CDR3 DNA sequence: TGTGCCACAGACCCAGGAGGGAGTGGGACAAACATTCAGTACTTC. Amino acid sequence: CATDPGGSGTNIQYF.

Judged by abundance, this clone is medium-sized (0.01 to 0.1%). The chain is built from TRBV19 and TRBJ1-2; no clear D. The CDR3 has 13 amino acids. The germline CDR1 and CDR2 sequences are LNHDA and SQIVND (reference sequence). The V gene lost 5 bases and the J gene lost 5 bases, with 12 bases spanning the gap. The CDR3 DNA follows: TGTGCCAGTAGTCTCACAGAGTCTTATGGCTACACCTTC. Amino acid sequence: CASSLTESYGYTF.

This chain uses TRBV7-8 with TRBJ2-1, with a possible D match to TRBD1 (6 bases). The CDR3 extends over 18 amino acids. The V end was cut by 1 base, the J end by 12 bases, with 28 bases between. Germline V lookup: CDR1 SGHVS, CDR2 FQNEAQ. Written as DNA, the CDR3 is TGTGCCAGCAGCTTAGTCCCCTGGACAGACCAAGTTACTAGGGGGCAGTTCTTC. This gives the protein CASSLVPWTDQVTRGQFF. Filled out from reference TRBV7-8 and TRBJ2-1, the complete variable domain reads GAGVSQSPRYKVAKRGQDVALRCDPISGHVSLFWYQQALGQGPEFLTYFQNEAQLDKSGLPSDRFFAERPEGSVSTLKIQRTQQEDSAVYLCASSLVPWTDQVTRGQFFGPGTRLTVL.

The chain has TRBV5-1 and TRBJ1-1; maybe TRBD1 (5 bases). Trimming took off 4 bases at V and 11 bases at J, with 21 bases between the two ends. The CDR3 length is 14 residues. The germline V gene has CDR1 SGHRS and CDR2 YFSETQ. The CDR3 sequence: CASSGSQGPADAFF. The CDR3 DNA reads TGCGCCAGCAGCGGATCTCAGGGTCCGGCCGATGCTTTCTTT.

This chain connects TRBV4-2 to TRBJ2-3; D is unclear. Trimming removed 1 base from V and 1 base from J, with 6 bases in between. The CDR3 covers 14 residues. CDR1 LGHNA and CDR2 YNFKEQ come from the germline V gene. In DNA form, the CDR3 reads TGTGCCAGCAGCCAAGTGTGGGGCACAGATACGCAGTATTTT. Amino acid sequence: CASSQVWGTDTQYF.

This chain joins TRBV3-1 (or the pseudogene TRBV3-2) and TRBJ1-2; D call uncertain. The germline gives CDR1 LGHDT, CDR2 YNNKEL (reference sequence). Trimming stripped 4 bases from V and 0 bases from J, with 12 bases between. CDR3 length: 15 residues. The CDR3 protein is CASSRGQLANYGYTF. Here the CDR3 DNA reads TGTGCCAGCAGCCGAGGTCAATTAGCTAACTATGGCTACACCTTC.

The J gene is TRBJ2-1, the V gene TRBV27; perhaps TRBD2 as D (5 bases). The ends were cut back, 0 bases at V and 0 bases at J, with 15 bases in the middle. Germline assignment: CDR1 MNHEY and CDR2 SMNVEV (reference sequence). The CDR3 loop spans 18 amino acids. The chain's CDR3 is CASSLSRGQRVSYNEQFF. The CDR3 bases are TGTGCCAGCAGTTTATCGAGAGGGCAACGGGTCTCCTACAATGAGCAGTTCTTC.

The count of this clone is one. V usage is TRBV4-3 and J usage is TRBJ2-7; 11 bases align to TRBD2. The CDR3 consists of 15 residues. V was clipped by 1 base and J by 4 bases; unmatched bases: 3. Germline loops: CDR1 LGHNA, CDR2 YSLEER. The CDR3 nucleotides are TGCGCCAGCAGCCAAGCACTAGCGGGAGAGTACGAGCAGTACTTC. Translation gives CASSQALAGEYEQYF.

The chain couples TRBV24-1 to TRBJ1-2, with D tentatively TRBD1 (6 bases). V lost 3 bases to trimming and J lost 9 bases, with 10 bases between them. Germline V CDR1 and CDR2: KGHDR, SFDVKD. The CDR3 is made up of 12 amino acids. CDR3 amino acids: CATSDPRGRYTF. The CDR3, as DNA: TGTGCCACCAGTGATCCCAGGGGCCGCTACACCTTC.